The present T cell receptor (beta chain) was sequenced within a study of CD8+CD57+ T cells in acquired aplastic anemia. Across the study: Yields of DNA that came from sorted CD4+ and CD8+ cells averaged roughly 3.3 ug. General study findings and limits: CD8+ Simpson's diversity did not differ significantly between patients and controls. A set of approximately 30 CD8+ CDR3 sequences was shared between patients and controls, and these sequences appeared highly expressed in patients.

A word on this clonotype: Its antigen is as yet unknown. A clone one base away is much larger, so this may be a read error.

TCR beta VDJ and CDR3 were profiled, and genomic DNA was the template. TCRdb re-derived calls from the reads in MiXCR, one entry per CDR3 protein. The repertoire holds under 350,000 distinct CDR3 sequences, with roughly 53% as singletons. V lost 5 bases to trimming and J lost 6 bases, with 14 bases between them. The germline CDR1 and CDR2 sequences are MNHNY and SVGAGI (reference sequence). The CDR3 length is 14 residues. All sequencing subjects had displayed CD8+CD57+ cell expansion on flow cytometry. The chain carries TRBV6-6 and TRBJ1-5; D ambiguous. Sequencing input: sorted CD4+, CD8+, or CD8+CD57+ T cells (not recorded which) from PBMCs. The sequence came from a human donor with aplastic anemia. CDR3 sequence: CASSELVVGQPQHF. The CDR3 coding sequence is TGTGCCAGCAGTGAATTGGTGGTCGGTCAGCCCCAGCATTTT.